These 5 T cell receptor beta chains were all obtained from the same sample, sequenced in a study of blood T cell repertoires in COVID-19. Using immunoSEQ multiplex PCR, the repertoire was profiled, and TCRdb retains in-frame clones only, with some absent. The table has about 310,000 clones, roughly 85% seen once; the top ten hold around 2.2%. The specimen was PBMCs or T cells enriched from blood (not recorded which). The receptors here all came from a young man who had recovered from COVID-19.

This sequence joins TRBV29-1 and TRBJ1-2; the match to TRBD1 covers 8 bases. V lost 7 bases to trimming and J lost 7 bases; unmatched junction nucleotides: 11. The CDR3 consists of 13 residues. Germline assignment: CDR1 SQVTM and CDR2 ANQGSEA. The CDR3 protein is CSGSRDRMGGYTF. The CDR3 nucleotides read TGCAGCGGTTCCCGGGACAGGATGGGTGGCTACACCTTC.

DNA of the CDR3: TGTGCCAGCCATCCCACAGGGTTGAATGAAAAACTGTTTTTT. It encodes CASHPTGLNEKLFF. This chain joins TRBV18 and TRBJ1-4, with D perhaps matching TRBD1 (6 bases). CDR3 length: 14 residues. The germline V gene encodes CDR1 KGHSH and CDR2 LQKENI. Trimming left V 8 bases short and J 5 bases short, with 15 bases between. Variable domain in full (rest from reference TRBV18 and TRBJ1-4): NAGVMQNPRHLVRRRGQEARLRCSPMKGHSHVYWYRQLPEEGLKFMVYLQKENIIDESGMPKERFSAEFPKEGPSILRIQQVVRGDSAAYFCASHPTGLNEKLFFGSGTQLSVL.

The chain's CDR3 is CASSKHQNTGELFF. The DNA for the CDR3 is TGTGCCAGCAGTAAGCATCAAAACACCGGGGAGCTGTTTTTT. The V call is TRBV11-3, the J call TRBJ2-2, with no clear D. Germline-derived CDR1 and CDR2 are SGHNT and YENEEA. Trimming shortened V by 6 bases and J by 2 bases, and 10 bases separated the two germline ends. CDR3 length: 14 amino acids. The entire variable domain, with the rest obtained from reference TRBV11-3 and TRBJ2-2, is as follows: EAGVVQSPRYKIIEKKQPVAFWCNPISGHNTLYWYLQNLGQGPELLIRYENEEAVDDSQLPKDRFSAERLKGVDSTLKIQPAELGDSAVYLCASSKHQNTGELFFGEGSRLTVL.

V and J are TRBV7-3 and TRBJ2-3, with D perhaps TRBD2 (6 bases). Trimming took off 5 bases at V and 2 bases at J, with 17 bases between the two ends. There are 16 residues in the CDR3. CDR1 and CDR2 (germline): SGHTA, FQGTGA. This chain's CDR3 is CASSPEGGVPTDTQYF. The CDR3 DNA reads TGTGCCAGCAGCCCCGAAGGAGGGGTCCCCACAGATACGCAGTATTTT.

This chain connects TRBV19 to TRBJ1-4; D ambiguous. Trimming took off 6 bases at V and 7 bases at J, with 15 bases between the two ends. Germline assignment: CDR1 LNHDA and CDR2 SQIVND (reference sequence). The length of the CDR3 is 14 residues. As DNA, the CDR3 is TGTGCCAGTAGCCGAGGAGGGATGATTGAAAAACTGTTTTTT. This sequence encodes CASSRGGMIEKLFF.